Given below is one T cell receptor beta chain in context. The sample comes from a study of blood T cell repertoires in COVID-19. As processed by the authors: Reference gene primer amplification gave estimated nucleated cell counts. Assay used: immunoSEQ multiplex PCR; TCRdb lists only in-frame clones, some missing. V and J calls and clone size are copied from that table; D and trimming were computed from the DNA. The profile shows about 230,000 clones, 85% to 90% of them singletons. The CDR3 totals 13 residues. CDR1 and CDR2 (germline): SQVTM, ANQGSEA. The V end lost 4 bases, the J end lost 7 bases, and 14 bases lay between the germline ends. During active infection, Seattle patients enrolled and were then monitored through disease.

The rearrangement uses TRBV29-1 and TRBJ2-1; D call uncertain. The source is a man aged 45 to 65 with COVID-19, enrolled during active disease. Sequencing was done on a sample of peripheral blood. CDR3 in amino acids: CSVVAANDNEQFF. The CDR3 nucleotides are TGCAGCGTTGTGGCGGCCAACGATAATGAGCAGTTCTTC.